The sequence of this T cell receptor beta chain was determined in a study of sequential checkpoint blockade in melanoma. By sample fraction, this clone is medium-sized. Stated treatment: randomized to nivolumab then ipilimumab (arm A) or the reverse (arm B). From thawed PBMCs, live CD3+CD8+ cells negative for CD19 and CD56 were sorted. Here immunoSEQ multiplex PCR was the method, and the copy in TCRdb shows in-frame clones only, minus some. The sample shows 5,500 or so clones, approximately 52% of them seen only once. Germline loops: CDR1 SNHLY, CDR2 FYNNEI. V was clipped by 8 bases and J by 5 bases, with 17 bases between them. CDR3 length: 14 amino acids.

Sequencing used CD8+ T cells sorted from blood (inferred from file names), obtained from a patient given nivolumab and ipilimumab in sequence. The sequence was obtained from a human patient with melanoma. Some clones in this sample may be carry-over from other donors' samples. The V call is TRBV2, the J call TRBJ2-3; D not certain. CDR3 loop: CASRSIYGEDTQYF. CDR3 DNA: TGTGCCAGCCGGAGCATATACGGCGAAGATACGCAGTATTTT.